A single sample gave rise to the 9 T cell receptor beta chains below, sequenced in a study of T cells in Graves' hyperthyroidism and ophthalmopathy. RNA transcripts gave rise to amplified TCR beta CDR3 regions. The HTBI primer set was used in a first-round RT-PCR of the TCR CDR3. TCRdb itself ran the multiplex PCR reads through MiXCR, one entry per CDR3 protein. The table has a few hundred thousand distinct CDR3 sequences, 15% to 19% seen once; the top ten hold approximately 7%. The sequencing input was blood. These receptors all stem from a woman in her twenties or thirties with Graves' hyperthyroidism.

The chain carries TRBV6-1 and TRBJ2-1; TRBD2 matches 9 bases. The junction had 4 bases not matched to a gene; V was cut back by 6 bases and J by 7 bases. CDR1 MNHNS and CDR2 SASEGT come from the germline V gene. The CDR3 sequence is 13 residues long. The CDR3 DNA follows: TGTGCCAGCAGAAGTAGCGGGAGAAATGAGCAGTTCTTC. Translation gives CASRSSGRNEQFF.

This clonotype was found a few times. The genes are TRBV19 and TRBJ1-1, with 9 bases fitting TRBD1. V lost 5 bases and J lost 5; bases outside the gene matches: 9. Germline values: CDR1 LNHDA, CDR2 SQIVND (reference sequence). The CDR3 contains 15 residues. CDR3 residues: CASSPQTGGRTEAFF. The CDR3 DNA reads as TGTGCCAGTAGTCCCCAGACAGGGGGACGGACTGAAGCTTTCTTT.

This clonotype was seen more than once but under ten times. The CDR3 protein is CASSLARTSGTYDTGELFF. The CDR3 DNA follows: TGCGCCAGCAGCTTGGCTCGGACTAGCGGGACCTATGACACCGGGGAGCTGTTTTTT. The V and J genes are TRBV5-1 and TRBJ2-2; 12 bases align to TRBD2. Germline V gene sequence: CDR1 SGHRS, CDR2 YFSETQ. The CDR3 is 19 amino acids. V dropped 0 bases and J dropped 3; count of bases not matched to a gene: 9.

This clonotype occurred many times. The V gene is TRBV11-2, the J gene TRBJ2-4; D unclear. This CDR3 is built from 13 residues. V was cut by 2 bases and J by 6 bases, with 8 bases left in between. Germline V gives CDR1 SGHAT, CDR2 FQNNGV. The CDR3 region is CASSLLVGNIQYF. DNA of the CDR3: TGTGCCAGCAGCTTATTGGTGGGAAACATTCAGTACTTC. Combining the CDR3 with reference TRBV11-2 and TRBJ2-4 gives the whole variable domain EAGVAQSPRYKIIEKRQSVAFWCNPISGHATLYWYQQILGQGPKLLIQFQNNGVVDDSQLPKDRFSAERLKGVDSTLKIQPAKLEDSAVYLCASSLLVGNIQYFGAGTRLSVL.

This clonotype was seen at least ten times. The gene calls are TRBV6-2 or TRBV6-3 and TRBJ2-1; TRBD2 is a possible D gene (6 bases). V lost 6 bases, J lost 6 bases, and 9 bases lay in between. The CDR3 covers 12 residues. The germline V gene has CDR1 MNHEY and CDR2 SVGEGT. CDR3: CASSPTSNEQFF. The CDR3 nucleotides are TGTGCCAGCAGCCCGACTAGCAATGAGCAGTTCTTC.

This clonotype was observed at least ten times. The chain joins TRBV7-9 to TRBJ2-7, with 7 bases fitting TRBD2. Germline CDR1 SEHNR, CDR2 FQNEAQ (reference sequence). The CDR3 sequence is 15 residues long. The J segment lost 6 bases and the V segment lost 5 bases, leaving 13 bases of the junction unmatched. CDR3 bases: TGTGCCAGCAGCCCGAGTGGTGGCGGGAGAGTCGAGCAGTACTTC. Protein product: CASSPSGGGRVEQYF.

This clonotype came up many times. The CDR3 nucleotides are TGTGCCAGCGGACGGCCCTACGAGCAGTACTTC. The encoded protein is CASGRPYEQYF. This chain links TRBV27 with TRBJ2-7; D remains unclear. V was pared by 8 bases and J by 2 bases, with 7 bases between. The CDR3 has 11 residues. Germline values: CDR1 MNHEY, CDR2 SMNVEV (reference sequence).

The rearrangement uses TRBV20-1 and TRBJ2-1; the match to TRBD2 covers 7 bases. Germline assignment: CDR1 DFQATT and CDR2 SNEGSKA (reference sequence). The CDR3 spans 18 residues. The V gene end was trimmed by 0 bases and the J gene end by 2 bases; junction bases not matched to a gene: 13. As DNA, the CDR3 is TGCAGTGCTAGAGATCTTTTCGGCACCCGGGGGGCCTACAATGAGCAGTTCTTC. As protein: CSARDLFGTRGAYNEQFF.

This clonotype was found many times. V and J are TRBV3-1 and TRBJ1-4; D may be TRBD1 (6 bases). Germline lookup yields CDR1 LGHDT and CDR2 YNNKEL (reference sequence). The CDR3 is 14 residues long. V lost 3 bases and J 3 bases, leaving 8 bases between the germline ends. The CDR3 reads CASSQTGPNEKLFF. CDR3 nucleotides: TGTGCCAGCAGCCAGACAGGCCCTAATGAAAAACTGTTTTTT.